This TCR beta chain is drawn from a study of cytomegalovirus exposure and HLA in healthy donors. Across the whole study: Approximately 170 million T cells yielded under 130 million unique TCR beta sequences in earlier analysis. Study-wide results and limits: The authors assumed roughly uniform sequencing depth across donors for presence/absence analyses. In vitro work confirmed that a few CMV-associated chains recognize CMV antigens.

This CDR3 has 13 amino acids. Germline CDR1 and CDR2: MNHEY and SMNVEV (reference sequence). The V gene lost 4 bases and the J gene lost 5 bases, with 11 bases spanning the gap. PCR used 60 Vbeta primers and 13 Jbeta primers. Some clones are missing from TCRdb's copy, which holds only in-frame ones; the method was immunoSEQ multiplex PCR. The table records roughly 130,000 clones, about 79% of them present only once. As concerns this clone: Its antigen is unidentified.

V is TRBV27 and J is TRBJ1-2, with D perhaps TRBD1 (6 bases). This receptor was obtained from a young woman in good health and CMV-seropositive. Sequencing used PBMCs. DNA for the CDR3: TGTGCCAGCAGTTACAGGACAGATTATGGCTACACCTTC. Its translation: CASSYRTDYGYTF.